The next 16 T cell receptor beta chains were all read from a single sample in a study of T-cell memory formation after mild COVID-19. TCRdb called the 5' RACE reads again in MiXCR, with one record for every CDR3 protein. The table lists roughly 130,000 distinct CDR3 sequences, approximately 5.9% of them singletons. The material sequenced was PBMCs or a T cell subset sorted from them (not recorded which). These TCRs come from an adult woman who had mild COVID-19 (a few samples of this study predate the infection). Cell type and time point are not known.

This chain joins TRBV7-8 and TRBJ2-3; 9 bases are a match to TRBD2. Germline V gene sequence: CDR1 SGHVS, CDR2 FQNEAQ. V shed 0 bases, J shed 3 bases, and the junction held 4 bases outside the gene matches. CDR3 length: 16 amino acids. The DNA for the CDR3 is TGTGCCAGCAGCTTAGCTAAGCTAGCGGGAACAGATACGCAGTATTTT. Its protein product is CASSLAKLAGTDTQYF.

This clonotype was recorded at least ten times. V usage is TRBV6-5 and J usage is TRBJ1-3; no firm D call. The CDR3 extends over 13 amino acids. Germline V lookup: CDR1 MNHEY, CDR2 SVGAGI. V dropped 8 bases and J dropped 0 bases, with 8 bases sitting between them. This CDR3 is CASAPASGNTIYF. DNA of the CDR3: TGTGCCAGCGCGCCCGCCTCTGGAAACACCATATATTTT.

This clonotype was observed a handful of times. The chain combines TRBV25-1 with TRBJ1-1; 9 bases align to TRBD1. With V trimmed by 7 bases and J by 7 bases, 10 bases remained unmatched. The CDR3 runs 14 residues. Germline assignment: CDR1 MGHDK and CDR2 SYGVNS. The CDR3 region has the DNA TGTGCCAGCACGTGGGACAGGGATTACGGTGAAGCTTTCTTT. This translates into CASTWDRDYGEAFF.

This clonotype has more than one count but fewer than ten. This rearrangement joins TRBV19 to TRBJ2-5; perhaps TRBD2 as D (6 bases). Trimming took off 5 bases at V and 5 bases at J, with 12 bases between the two ends. Germline V gene data show CDR1 as LNHDA and CDR2 as SQIVND (reference sequence). The CDR3 extends over 13 amino acids. The CDR3 DNA reads as TGTGCCAGTAGTTCGTCGGGGGTGGAGACCCAGTACTTC. Its protein product is CASSSSGVETQYF.

This clonotype was recorded at least ten times. The gene calls are TRBV5-1 and TRBJ2-5, with no clear D. Germline CDR1 reads SGHRS; CDR2 reads YFSETQ. The CDR3 totals 15 residues. V was shortened by 2 bases and J by 3 bases, with 14 bases between the two germline ends. The CDR3 nucleotides read TGCGCCAGCAGCTTATCTGGTGTGGTAGAAGAGACCCAGTACTTC. Translating it yields CASSLSGVVEETQYF.

As for this clonotype: The junction and the germline gene differ at one end; a read error may be behind it. The genes are TRBV4-1 and TRBJ2-7; maybe TRBD1 (5 bases). Per the germline V gene, CDR1 is MGHRA and CDR2 is YSYEKL. This CDR3 is built from 17 residues. The CDR3 loop reads CASSQEPTAPSSYGQYF. CDR3 DNA: TGCGCCAGCAGCCAGGAACCGACAGCCCCGAGCTCCTACGGGCAGTACTTC.

The table lists this clonotype with a few counts. The gene calls are TRBV6-6 and TRBJ2-7; TRBD2 is a possible D gene (6 bases). Germline loops: CDR1 MNHNY, CDR2 SVGAGI (reference sequence). The CDR3 totals 15 residues. Between the trimmed V and J ends, which lost 10 bases and 4 bases, there was a span of 23 bases. The CDR3 is CATSDSGLTLYEQYF. DNA for the CDR3: TGTGCCACCTCGGACTCGGGACTGACATTGTACGAGCAGTACTTC.

This clonotype has a count of ten or more. This chain links TRBV6-6 with TRBJ2-3; 8 bases fit TRBD2. V was clipped by 2 bases and J by 0 bases; unmatched bases: 10. The CDR3 is 18 amino acids. CDR1 is MNHNY and CDR2 is SVGAGI in the germline V gene (reference sequence). DNA of the CDR3: TGTGCCAGCAGTTACGGTACTAGCGGCCTCGGAAGCACAGATACGCAGTATTTT. This codes for CASSYGTSGLGSTDTQYF.

This clonotype has a count of ten or more. The chain uses TRBV20-1 and TRBJ2-3; 8 positions agree with TRBD2. CDR1 is DFQATT, CDR2 SNEGSKA, per germline (reference sequence). The CDR3 sequence is 11 residues long. With V trimmed by 4 bases and J by 9 bases, 3 bases remained unmatched. CDR3 sequence (DNA): TGCAGTGCTACGCGGGGGGAGACGCAGTATTTT. Its protein is CSATRGETQYF.

CDR3 sequence: CASSLSLKTDTQYF. In nucleotides, the CDR3 is TGCGCCAGCAGCTTGAGTCTCAAAACAGATACGCAGTATTTT. The chain has TRBV5-1 and TRBJ2-3; no definite D call. The germline CDR1 and CDR2 sequences are SGHRS and YFSETQ. The CDR3 runs to 14 residues. The V and J ends lost 1 base and 3 bases respectively, with 9 bases between them.

This clonotype has at least ten counts. The chain is built from TRBV10-3 and TRBJ2-5, with 10 bases that match TRBD1. Germline V lookup: CDR1 ENHRY, CDR2 SYGVKD. V gave up 4 bases and J gave up 2 bases; unmatched junction bases: 4. The CDR3 is made up of 15 amino acids. The CDR3 reads CAISGRTGGQETQYF. The CDR3 DNA is TGTGCCATCAGTGGTAGGACAGGGGGACAAGAGACCCAGTACTTC.

There are a few counts of this clonotype. The rearrangement uses TRBV6-1 and TRBJ1-3; D is uncertain. Between the trimmed V and J ends, which lost 6 bases and 0 bases, there was a span of 6 bases. This CDR3 spans 13 amino acids. CDR1 is MNHNS and CDR2 is SASEGT in the germline V gene. The CDR3 sequence is CASREHSGNTIYF. The CDR3 nucleotides are TGTGCCAGCAGGGAGCACTCTGGAAACACCATATATTTT.

A few counts support this clonotype. The chain uses TRBV12-3 or TRBV12-4 and TRBJ1-1; the D is unclear. The CDR3 sequence is 13 residues long. Trimming stripped 3 bases from V and 4 bases from J, with 9 bases between. The CDR3 DNA sequence: TGTGCCAGCAGTTTCAAAAAGAGCACTGAAGCTTTCTTT. This sequence encodes CASSFKKSTEAFF.

This chain links TRBV20-1 with TRBJ2-7; 10 nucleotides line up with TRBD2. The ends lost 3 bases at V and 2 bases at J; junction bases unmatched: 7. CDR1 is DFQATT, CDR2 SNEGSKA, per germline (reference sequence). This CDR3 spans 15 amino acids. For the CDR3, the DNA is TGCAGTGCTAGCGTGACAGCGGGAGGGCCCTACGAGCAGTACTTC. Its protein product is CSASVTAGGPYEQYF.

This clonotype was counted ten times or more. This chain connects TRBV6-4 to TRBJ2-3, with D unclear. V lost 0 bases and J 4 bases, leaving 8 bases between the germline ends. There are 14 residues in the CDR3. Germline CDR1 is MRHNA and CDR2 is SNTAGT. The CDR3 DNA sequence: TGTGCCAGCAGTGACTCGAGGCAGCCAGATACGCAGTATTTT. Translating it yields CASSDSRQPDTQYF.

The rearrangement links TRBV4-3 to TRBJ1-3; D not certain. The CDR3 extends over 14 amino acids. Germline-derived CDR1 and CDR2 are LGHNA and YSLEER. V was clipped by 3 bases and J by 4 bases, with 10 bases between them. The CDR3 sequence: CASSQTSGGNTIYF. Written as DNA, the CDR3 is TGCGCCAGCAGCCAGACCTCTGGGGGAAACACCATATATTTT.